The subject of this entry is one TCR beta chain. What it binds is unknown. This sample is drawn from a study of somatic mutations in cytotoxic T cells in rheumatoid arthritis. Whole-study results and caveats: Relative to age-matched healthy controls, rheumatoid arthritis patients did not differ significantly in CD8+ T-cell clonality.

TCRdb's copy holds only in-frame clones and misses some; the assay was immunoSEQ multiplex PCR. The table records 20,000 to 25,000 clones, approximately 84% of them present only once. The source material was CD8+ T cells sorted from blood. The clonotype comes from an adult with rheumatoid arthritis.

The CDR3 loop reads CASSPVGGYNTGELFF. The CDR3 DNA is TGTGCCAGCAGCCCGGTAGGGGGGTATAACACCGGGGAGCTGTTTTTT. The V call is TRBV4-2, the J call TRBJ2-2; either TRBD1 or TRBD2 may fit D (6 bases each). Germline V CDR1 and CDR2: LGHNA, YNFKEQ. V gave up 4 bases and J gave up 2 bases, with 14 bases separating them. CDR3 length: 16 amino acids.